This TCR beta chain was identified in a study of T cells expressing NK-cell markers. About the research overall: Source material for TCR beta repertoires consisted of sorted CD3+CD56+NKG2C+, CD3+CD56+NKG2C- and CD3+CD56-NKG2C+ T cells. HCMV seropositivity characterized most of the eight sequenced donors, and seronegativity one.

UMI-tagged 5'RACE template switching yielded the TCR beta cDNA. From its re-call of the 5' RACE reads, TCRdb lists each CDR3 protein once, without DNA. This sample's table reports roughly 150,000 distinct CDR3 sequences. The CDR3 is 14 amino acids. CDR1 and CDR2 from the germline V gene are KGHSH and LQKENI. V is TRBV18 and J is TRBJ1-5; the TCRdb D gene call, TRBD1, has no DNA to confirm it. This clonotype was sampled from a woman aged 18 to 75 in good health. Sequencing was performed on blood T cells: a sorted CD56 or NKG2C T cell subset, CD4+ or CD8+ T cells, or bulk PBMC T cells (not recorded which). CDR3 loop: CASSLGQYNQPQHF.